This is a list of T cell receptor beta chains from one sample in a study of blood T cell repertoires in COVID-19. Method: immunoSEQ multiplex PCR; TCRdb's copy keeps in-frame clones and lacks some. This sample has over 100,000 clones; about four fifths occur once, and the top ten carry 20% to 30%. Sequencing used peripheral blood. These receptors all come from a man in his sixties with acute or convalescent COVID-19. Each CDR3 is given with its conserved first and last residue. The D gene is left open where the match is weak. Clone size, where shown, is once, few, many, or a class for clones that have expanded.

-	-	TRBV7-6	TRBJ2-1	CASSLSTVLDEQFF	TGTGCCAGCAGCTTATCGACAGTGCTAGATGAGCAGTTCTTC
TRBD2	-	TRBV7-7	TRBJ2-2	CASSPLAGGPPGELFF	TGTGCTAGCAGCCCTCTAGCGGGAGGGCCCCCCGGGGAGCTGTTTTTT
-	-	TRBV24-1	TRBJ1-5	CATSDLNGDQPQHF	TGTGCCACCAGTGATTTAAACGGGGATCAGCCCCAGCATTTT
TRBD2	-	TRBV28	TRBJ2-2	CASNYVRLADTGELFF	TGTGCCAGCAACTACGTACGACTAGCGGACACCGGGGAGCTGTTTTTT
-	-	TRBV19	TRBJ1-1	CASSGRVNTEAFF	TGTGCCAGTAGTGGTCGGGTGAACACTGAAGCTTTCTTT
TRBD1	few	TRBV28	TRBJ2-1	CASSSPGIGQGKSYNEQFF	TGTGCCAGCAGTTCACCCGGAATAGGACAGGGCAAGTCCTACAATGAGCAGTTCTTC
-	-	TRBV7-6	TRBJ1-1	CASSLSTAAVNTEAFF	TGTGCCAGCAGCTTAAGTACAGCCGCCGTTAACACTGAAGCTTTCTTT
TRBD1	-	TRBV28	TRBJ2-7	CASILTGGPYEQYF	TGTGCCAGCATTTTGACAGGGGGACCCTACGAGCAGTACTTC
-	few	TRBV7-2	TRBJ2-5	CASSLEREETQYF	TGTGCCAGCAGCTTAGAACGCGAAGAGACCCAGTACTTC
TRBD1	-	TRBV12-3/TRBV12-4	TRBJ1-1	CASSSDRVTEAFF	TGTGCCAGCAGTTCTGACAGGGTGACTGAAGCTTTCTTT
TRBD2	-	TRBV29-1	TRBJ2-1	CSVALAGGNYNEQFF	TGCAGCGTAGCACTAGCGGGAGGCAACTACAATGAGCAGTTCTTC
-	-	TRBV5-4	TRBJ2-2	CASNTGKPNTGELFF	TGTGCCAGCAACACCGGGAAACCGAACACCGGGGAGTTGTTTTTT
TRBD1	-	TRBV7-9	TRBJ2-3	CASSFPGGTNTDTQYF	TGTGCCAGCAGCTTCCCAGGGGGAACAAACACAGATACGCAGTATTTT
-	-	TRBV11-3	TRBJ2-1	CASNLQGNEQFF	TGTGCCAGCAACCTCCAGGGCAATGAGCAGTTCTTC
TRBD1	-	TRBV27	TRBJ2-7	CASSFFGTGGNEQYF	TGTGCCAGCAGTTTTTTCGGGACAGGGGGCAACGAGCAGTACTTC
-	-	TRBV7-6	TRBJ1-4	CASSPLGRGNEKLFF	TGTGCCAGCAGCCCCCTTGGGAGGGGTAATGAAAAACTGTTTTTT
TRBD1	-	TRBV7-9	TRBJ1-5	CASSLRGTEDQPQHF	TGTGCCAGCAGCTTAAGGGGGACAGAGGATCAGCCCCAGCATTTT
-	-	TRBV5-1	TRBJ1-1	CASSLAWGDTEAFF	TGCGCCAGCAGCTTGGCCTGGGGGGACACTGAAGCTTTCTTT
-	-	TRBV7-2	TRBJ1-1	CASSLTALAFF	TGTGCCAGCAGCCTGACAGCCTTGGCTTTCTTT
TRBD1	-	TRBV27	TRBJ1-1	CASSRGLGTEAFF	TGTGCCAGCAGCAGGGGGCTGGGCACTGAAGCTTTCTTT
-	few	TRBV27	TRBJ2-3	CASKPQVGDTQYF	TGTGCCAGCAAACCACAGGTGGGAGATACGCAGTATTTT
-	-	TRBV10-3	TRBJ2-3	CAISDNSRYRTDTQYF	TGTGCCATCAGTGATAACAGTAGGTATCGTACGGATACGCAGTATTTT
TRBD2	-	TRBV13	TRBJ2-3	CASSPRLAGGATDTQYF	TGTGCCAGCAGCCCCCGACTAGCGGGAGGGGCCACAGATACGCAGTATTTT
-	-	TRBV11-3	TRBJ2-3	CASSLSRGGGTDTQYF	TGTGCCAGCAGCTTAAGTCGCGGAGGGGGCACAGATACGCAGTATTTT
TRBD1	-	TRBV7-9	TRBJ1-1	CASSLEGATEAFF	TGTGCCAGCAGCCTGGAGGGGGCCACTGAAGCTTTCTTT
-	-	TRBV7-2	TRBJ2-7	CASSLQGGYEQYF	TGTGCCAGCAGCTTACAGGGGGGCTACGAGCAGTACTTC
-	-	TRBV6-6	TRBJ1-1	CASSYIEGGGNTEAFF	TGTGCCAGCAGTTACATAGAAGGGGGGGGGAACACTGAAGCTTTCTTT
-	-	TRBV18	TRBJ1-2	CASSPGTGGVNYGYTF	TGTGCCAGCTCCCCAGGAACGGGGGGCGTTAACTATGGCTACACCTTC